Following are 10 T cell receptor beta chains from one sample sequenced in a study of blood T cell repertoires in COVID-19. Assay: immunoSEQ multiplex PCR; the TCRdb copy retains only in-frame clones and omits some. Here the sample spans 300,000 or so clones, roughly nine tenths being singletons. The specimen was PBMCs or T cells enriched from blood (not recorded which). The receptor source for this set is a man aged 55 to 70 who had recovered from COVID-19.

The chain recombines TRBV15 with TRBJ1-6; D remains ambiguous. Germline lookup yields CDR1 LNHNV and CDR2 YYDKDF (reference sequence). The CDR3 is 13 residues long. Trimming shortened V by 9 bases and J by 4 bases, and 10 bases separated the two germline ends. CDR3 in DNA: TGTGCCACACAACAGCAATATAATTCACCCCTCCACTTT. Residues: CATQQQYNSPLHF.

The chain has TRBV10-1 and TRBJ2-3, with D possibly being TRBD2 (6 bases). This CDR3 is built from 17 residues. Trimming left V 0 bases short and J 0 bases short, with 13 bases between. Looked up from germline, CDR1 is WNHNN and CDR2 is SYGVQD (reference sequence). The CDR3 DNA reads TGCGCCAGCAGTGAGTCGAGTAGCGGAGTCAGCACAGATACGCAGTATTTT. This translates into CASSESSSGVSTDTQYF.

The chain carries TRBV4-3 and TRBJ2-2; D is perhaps TRBD1 (5 bases). This CDR3 has 14 amino acids. With 4 bases removed from V and 5 bases from J, the gap between germline ends came to 11 bases. Germline values: CDR1 LGHNA, CDR2 YSLEER. The CDR3 loop is CASSRRQNTGELFF. The CDR3 DNA reads as TGCGCCAGCAGCCGCCGACAGAATACCGGGGAGCTGTTTTTT.

CDR3 in DNA: TGTGCCAGCAGCTTAAGTCTAGCGGCGGCCGGGGAGCTGTTTTTT. This gives the protein CASSLSLAAAGELFF. The chain employs TRBV11-3 and TRBJ2-2; 7 bases map to TRBD2. This CDR3 has 15 amino acids. V gave up 2 bases and J gave up 6 bases; unmatched junction bases: 6. In germline, CDR1 is SGHNT, CDR2 YENEEA.

The chain recombines TRBV10-3 with TRBJ2-6; 8 bases map to TRBD1. CDR1 and CDR2 from the germline V gene are ENHRY and SYGVKD. The CDR3 spans 17 residues. V shed 4 bases, J shed 0 bases, and the junction held 5 bases outside the gene matches. The CDR3, as DNA: TGTGCCATCAGTGCGGGACAGGCCTACTCTGGGGCCAACGTCCTGACTTTC. It codes for CAISAGQAYSGANVLTF.

The chain uses TRBV6-5 and TRBJ1-4; 7 bases match TRBD1. This CDR3 region has 14 residues. After removal of 6 bases from V and 8 bases from J, the junction contained 9 bases not matched to a gene. Germline values: CDR1 MNHEY, CDR2 SVGAGI. The CDR3 coding sequence is TGTGCCAGCAGGAGGGGGCTGGGGGGAGAAAAACTGTTTTTT. This gives the protein CASRRGLGGEKLFF.

This chain connects TRBV9 to TRBJ2-7; the match to TRBD2 covers 10 bases. J lost 4 bases, V lost 5 bases, and 3 bases had no gene match. Germline V gives CDR1 SGDLS, CDR2 YYNGEE. CDR3 length equals 13 residues. CDR3 region: CASRPSGSYEQYF. The CDR3 DNA sequence: TGTGCCAGCAGGCCTAGCGGGAGTTACGAGCAGTACTTC.

The rearrangement joins TRBV10-3 to TRBJ1-2; perhaps TRBD1 as D (6 bases). V was trimmed by 0 bases and J by 3 bases, leaving 14 bases between them. This CDR3 has 16 amino acids. Germline CDR1 ENHRY, CDR2 SYGVKD. The CDR3 sequence is CAISESTGTTDYGYTF. In DNA form, the CDR3 reads TGTGCCATCAGTGAGTCGACCGGGACAACCGACTATGGCTACACCTTC.

The chain joins TRBV29-1 to TRBJ2-3; D possibly corresponds to TRBD1 (6 bases). CDR3 size: 12 residues. CDR1 SQVTM and CDR2 ANQGSEA come from the germline V gene. V was trimmed by 5 bases and J by 3 bases, leaving 9 bases between them. The CDR3 nucleotides read TGCAGCGTTCAGGGGATTACAGATACGCAGTATTTT. This codes for CSVQGITDTQYF.

The chain links TRBV5-5 to TRBJ1-1; weak D call: TRBD1 (6 bases). V was clipped by 4 bases and J by 3 bases, with 10 bases between them. Germline V lookup: CDR1 SGHKS, CDR2 YYEKEE (reference sequence). The CDR3 is 13 amino acids. The CDR3 bases are TGTGCCAGCAGCACGGACAGATACACTGAAGCTTTCTTT. This translates into CASSTDRYTEAFF.